These 3 T cell receptor beta chains share one sample of origin, sequenced in a study of blood T cells in healthy people across ages. Primers used in a second PCR of about 6 to 12 cycles were a sample-barcoded 5' primer and a J-beta primer mix. TCRdb reprocessed the 5' RACE reads with MiXCR, giving one entry per CDR3 protein. The sample includes roughly 1.6 million distinct CDR3 sequences, 30% to 40% seen only once; the top ten take 11%. Source material: blood. These receptors all come from a woman aged 25-40 years in good health.

The V gene is TRBV29-1, the J gene TRBJ1-1; perhaps TRBD1 as D (5 bases). CDR1 and CDR2 (germline): SQVTM, ANQGSEA. V lost 3 bases and J lost 1, with 12 bases in between. The CDR3 is 14 amino acids. The CDR3 here is CSVEAGRRNTEAFF. The CDR3 DNA reads as TGCAGCGTTGAGGCGGGGCGGAGGAACACTGAAGCTTTCTTT.

CDR3 sequence reads: CSARAGRGQGYGYTF. CDR3 coding DNA: TGCAGTGCTAGAGCTGGCAGGGGGCAAGGCTATGGCTACACCTTC. The rearrangement links TRBV20-1 to TRBJ1-2, with 8 bases matching TRBD1. Per the germline V gene, CDR1 is DFQATT and CDR2 is SNEGSKA (reference sequence). The CDR3 loop spans 15 amino acids. Trimming at V came to 1 base and at J to 4 bases, leaving 8 bases not matched to a gene.

This clonotype was picked up a small number of times. CDR3 region: CASSFGTGNTQETQYF. In nucleotides, the CDR3 is TGTGCCAGCAGCTTTGGGACAGGGAATACCCAAGAGACCCAGTACTTC. The V call is TRBV13, the J call TRBJ2-5; 9 bases are a match to TRBD1. V shed 3 bases and J 1 base; nucleotides not matched to a gene: 6. The CDR3 covers 16 residues. The germline CDR1 and CDR2 sequences are PRHDT and FYEKMQ (reference sequence).